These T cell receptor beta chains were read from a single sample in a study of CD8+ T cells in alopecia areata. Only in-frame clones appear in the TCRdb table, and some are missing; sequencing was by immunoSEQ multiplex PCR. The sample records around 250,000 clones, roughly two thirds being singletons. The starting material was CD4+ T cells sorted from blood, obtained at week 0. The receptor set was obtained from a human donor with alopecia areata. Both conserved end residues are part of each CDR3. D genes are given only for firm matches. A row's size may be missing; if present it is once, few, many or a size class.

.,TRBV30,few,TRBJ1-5,CAWSLAGQGQPQHF,TGTGCCTGGAGTCTCGCAGGGCAGGGGCAGCCCCAGCATTTT
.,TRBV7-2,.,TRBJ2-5,CASSLATAYQETQYF,TGTGCCAGCAGCTTAGCCACAGCATATCAAGAGACCCAGTACTTC
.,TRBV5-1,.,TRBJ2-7,CASSVRQDTYEQYF,TGCGCCAGCAGCGTACGACAGGACACCTACGAGCAGTACTTC
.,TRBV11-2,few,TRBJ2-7,CASSLVGEQYF,TGTGCCAGCAGCTTAGTCGGGGAGCAGTACTTC
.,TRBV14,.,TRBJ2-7,CASSQRGSGVHDRYEQYF,TGTGCCAGCAGCCAAAGGGGGAGTGGGGTCCACGACAGGTACGAGCAGTACTTC
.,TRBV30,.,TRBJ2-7,CAWSLGYEQYF,TGTGCCTGGAGCCTCGGGTACGAGCAGTACTTC
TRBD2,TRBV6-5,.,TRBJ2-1,CASSKTSGHHNEQFF,TGTGCCAGCAGTAAGACTAGCGGCCACCACAATGAGCAGTTCTTC
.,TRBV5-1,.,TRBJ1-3,CASSLGDSGNTIYF,TGCGCCAGCAGCTTGGGAGACTCTGGAAACACCATATATTTT
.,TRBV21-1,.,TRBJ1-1,CASSKALFPSSTEAFF,TGTGCCAGCAGCAAAGCGCTTTTCCCCAGCTCCACTGAAGCTTTCTTT
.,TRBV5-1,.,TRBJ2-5,CASSLGGRGSLSQYF,TGCGCCAGCAGCTTGGGTGGTAGGGGCTCGTTGTCCCAGTACTTC
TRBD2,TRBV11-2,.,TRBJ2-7,CASSPSGTNYEQYF,TGTGCCAGCAGCCCCTCCGGGACTAACTACGAGCAGTACTTC
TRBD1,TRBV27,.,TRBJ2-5,CASRHRDSQETQYF,TGTGCCAGCAGACACCGGGACAGCCAAGAGACCCAGTACTTC
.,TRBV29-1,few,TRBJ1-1,CSVGQALNTEAFF,TGCAGCGTTGGGCAAGCCTTGAACACTGAAGCTTTCTTT
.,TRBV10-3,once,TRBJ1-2,CAISAKDYGYTF,TGTGCCATCAGTGCGAAGGACTATGGCTACACCTTC
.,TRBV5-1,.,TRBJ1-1,CASSLSPNTEAFF,TGCGCCAGCAGCTTAAGCCCGAACACTGAAGCTTTCTTT
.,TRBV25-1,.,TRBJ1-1,CASSEGGKVNTEAFF,TGTGCCAGCAGTGAAGGGGGGAAAGTGAACACTGAAGCTTTCTTT
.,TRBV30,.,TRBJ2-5,CAWGTETQYF,TGTGCCTGGGGGACGGAGACCCAGTACTTC
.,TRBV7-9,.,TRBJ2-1,CASGSYNEQFF,TGTGCCAGCGGGTCCTACAATGAGCAGTTCTTC
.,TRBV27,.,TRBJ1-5,CASSRGRWDQPQHF,TGTGCCAGCAGTCGGGGGCGCTGGGATCAGCCCCAGCATTTT
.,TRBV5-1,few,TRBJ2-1,CASSLGLVGRNNEQFF,TGCGCCAGCAGCTTGGGATTGGTGGGGCGTAACAATGAGCAGTTCTTC
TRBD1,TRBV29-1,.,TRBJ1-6,CSVLGQGDRSPLHF,TGCAGCGTTTTGGGACAGGGGGATCGATCACCCCTCCACTTT
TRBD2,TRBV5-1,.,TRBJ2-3,CASSFLAGGTDTQYF,TGCGCCAGCAGCTTCTTAGCGGGGGGCACAGATACGCAGTATTTT
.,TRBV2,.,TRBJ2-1,CASQGYNEQFF,TGTGCCAGCCAAGGGTACAATGAGCAGTTCTTC
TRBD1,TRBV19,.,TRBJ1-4,CASSLGQGEEKLFF,TGTGCCAGTAGCCTCGGACAGGGTGAAGAAAAACTGTTTTTT
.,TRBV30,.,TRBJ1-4,CAWERGEEKLFF,TGTGCCTGGGAACGGGGTGAGGAAAAACTGTTTTTT
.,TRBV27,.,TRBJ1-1,CASSLLRNTEAFF,TGTGCCAGCAGTTTGTTAAGAAACACTGAAGCTTTCTTT
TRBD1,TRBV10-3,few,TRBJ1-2,CAINLQGDMAGYTF,TGTGCCATCAACCTACAGGGGGATATGGCTGGCTACACCTTC
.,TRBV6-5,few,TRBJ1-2,CASHPPGSPYGYTF,TGTGCCAGCCATCCACCGGGTTCGCCTTATGGCTACACCTTC
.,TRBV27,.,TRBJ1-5,CASSLVRNQPQHF,TGTGCCAGCAGTTTGGTGCGCAATCAGCCCCAGCATTTT
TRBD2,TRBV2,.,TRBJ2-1,CASSFLLAGARLGTKGQFF,TGTGCCAGCAGTTTTTTACTAGCGGGGGCCCGGCTGGGCACAAAAGGGCAGTTCTTC
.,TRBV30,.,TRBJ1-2,CAWTRGYGYTF,TGTGCCTGGACTCGCGGCTATGGCTACACCTTC
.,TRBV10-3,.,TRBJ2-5,CATGRGKETQYF,TGTGCCACCGGGCGGGGCAAAGAGACCCAGTACTTC
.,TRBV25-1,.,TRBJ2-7,CASSETGSSYEQYF,TGTGCCAGCAGTGAAACCGGGAGCTCCTACGAGCAGTACTTC
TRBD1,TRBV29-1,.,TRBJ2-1,CSVQPNRGNEQFF,TGCAGCGTTCAACCTAACAGGGGGAATGAGCAGTTCTTC
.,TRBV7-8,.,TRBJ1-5,CASSLAGDQPQHF,TGTGCCAGCAGCTTAGCGGGTGATCAGCCCCAGCATTTT
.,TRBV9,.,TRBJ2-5,CASSVGLQETQYF,TGTGCCAGCAGCGTAGGACTTCAAGAGACCCAGTACTTC
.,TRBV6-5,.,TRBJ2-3,CASSYSGSTDTQYF,TGTGCCAGCAGTTACTCAGGGAGCACAGATACGCAGTATTTT
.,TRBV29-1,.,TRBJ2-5,CSVEVKETQYF,TGCAGCGTTGAGGTCAAAGAGACCCAGTACTTC
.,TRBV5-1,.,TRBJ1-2,CASSLEGRPNYGYTF,TGCGCCAGCAGCCTGGAGGGCCGACCCAACTATGGCTACACCTTC
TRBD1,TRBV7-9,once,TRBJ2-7,CASSFAGQGHEQYF,TGTGCCAGCAGCTTTGCCGGACAGGGCCACGAGCAGTACTTC
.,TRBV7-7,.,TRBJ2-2,CASARGPTGELFF,TGTGCTAGTGCGCGGGGGCCGACCGGGGAGCTGTTTTTT
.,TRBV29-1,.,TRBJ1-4,CSVVGIDEKLFF,TGCAGCGTTGTTGGAATTGATGAAAAACTGTTTTTT
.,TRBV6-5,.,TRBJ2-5,CASSYSETQYF,TGTGCCAGCAGTTACAGCGAGACCCAGTACTTC
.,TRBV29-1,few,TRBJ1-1,CSVHPTGNTEAFF,TGCAGCGTTCACCCGACCGGGAACACTGAAGCTTTCTTT
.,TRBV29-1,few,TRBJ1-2,CSVRGLAYGYTF,TGCAGCGTTAGAGGGCTCGCTTATGGCTACACCTTC
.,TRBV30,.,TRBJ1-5,CAWSALTGISNQPQHF,TGTGCCTGGAGTGCTCTAACAGGTATTAGCAATCAGCCCCAGCATTTT
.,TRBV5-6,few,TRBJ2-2,CASSPLTFTGELFF,TGTGCCAGCAGCCCACTGACTTTCACCGGGGAGCTGTTTTTT
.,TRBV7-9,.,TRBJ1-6,CASSPGGAAVRALHF,TGTGCCAGCAGCCCAGGAGGGGCAGCGGTCAGGGCCCTCCACTTT
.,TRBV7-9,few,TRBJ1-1,CASSPIQGWAVVTEAFF,TGTGCCAGCAGCCCCATACAGGGTTGGGCGGTGGTCACTGAAGCTTTCTTT
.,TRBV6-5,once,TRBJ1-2,CASSVQGNYGYTF,TGTGCCAGCAGTGTACAGGGAAACTATGGCTACACCTTC
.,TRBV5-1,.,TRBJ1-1,CASSLGRLGNTEAFF,TGCGCCAGCAGCTTGGGGAGGTTAGGGAACACTGAAGCTTTCTTT
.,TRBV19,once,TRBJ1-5,CATNSRQGNQPQHF,TGTGCCACTAACTCTCGACAGGGCAATCAGCCCCAGCATTTT
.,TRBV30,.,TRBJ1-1,CAWSVRVSTEAFF,TGTGCCTGGAGTGTACGAGTCAGCACTGAAGCTTTCTTT
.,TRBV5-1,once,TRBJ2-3,CASSPPQGGTTDTQYF,TGCGCCAGCAGCCCGCCACAGGGGGGGACCACAGATACGCAGTATTTT
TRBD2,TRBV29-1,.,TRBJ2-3,CSALGLAGPDTQYF,TGCAGCGCCCTAGGACTAGCGGGGCCAGATACGCAGTATTTT
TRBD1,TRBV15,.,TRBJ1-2,CATSRDRGQDYGYTF,TGTGCCACCAGCAGAGATAGGGGACAGGACTATGGCTACACCTTC
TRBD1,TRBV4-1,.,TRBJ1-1,CASSLTPGTGRGAFF,TGCGCCAGCAGCCTGACCCCCGGGACAGGGAGAGGAGCTTTCTTT